This T cell receptor (beta chain) was sequenced in a study of blood T cell repertoires in COVID-19. Overall study: The cDNA or gDNA used as material had been derived from T cells, B-cell-depleted T cells, or PBMCs.

The CDR3 has 13 residues. Germline CDR1 and CDR2: DFQATT and SNEGSKA (reference sequence). The germline V and J ends were trimmed by 3 bases and 7 bases, with 10 bases remaining between them. Source study methods: How many nucleated cells were present was estimated from reference gene primer amplification. Profiled with immunoSEQ multiplex PCR; TCRdb holds only in-frame clones, not every one. The V and J calls and the clone size are those of that table, but D and trimming were determined from the DNA. Here the sample spans more than 60,000 clones, approximately 74% being singletons. This clonotype was obtained from a human donor with acute or convalescent COVID-19. The donor label of this sample is uncertain. The sequenced material came from peripheral blood. V and J are TRBV20-1 and TRBJ1-6, with unresolved D. The CDR3 bases are TGCAGTGCTAGTTTTCAGCGAAATTCACCCCTCCACTTT. Encoded protein: CSASFQRNSPLHF.